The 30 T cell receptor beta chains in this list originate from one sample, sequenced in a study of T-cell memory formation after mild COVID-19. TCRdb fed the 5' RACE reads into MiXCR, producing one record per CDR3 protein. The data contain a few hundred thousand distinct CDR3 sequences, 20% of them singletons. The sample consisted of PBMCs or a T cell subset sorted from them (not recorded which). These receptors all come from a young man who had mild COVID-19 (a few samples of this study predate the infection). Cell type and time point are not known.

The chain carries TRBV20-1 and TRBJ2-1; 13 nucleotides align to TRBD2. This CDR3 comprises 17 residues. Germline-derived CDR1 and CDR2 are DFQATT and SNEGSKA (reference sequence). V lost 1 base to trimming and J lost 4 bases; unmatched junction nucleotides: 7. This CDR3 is CSARVEMTSGGYNEQFF. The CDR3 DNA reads TGCAGTGCTAGAGTCGAAATGACTAGCGGGGGGTACAATGAGCAGTTCTTC.

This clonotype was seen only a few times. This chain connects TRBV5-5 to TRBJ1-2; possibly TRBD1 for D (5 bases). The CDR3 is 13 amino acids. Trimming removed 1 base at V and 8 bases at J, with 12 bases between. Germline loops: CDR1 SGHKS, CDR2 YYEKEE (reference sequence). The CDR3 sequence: CASSLPGRSGYTF. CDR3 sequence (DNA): TGTGCCAGCAGCTTGCCAGGGCGCTCAGGCTACACCTTC.

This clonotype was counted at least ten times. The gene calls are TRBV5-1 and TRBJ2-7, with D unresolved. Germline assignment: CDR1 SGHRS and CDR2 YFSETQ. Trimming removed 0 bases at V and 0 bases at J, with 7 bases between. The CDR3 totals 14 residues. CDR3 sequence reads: CASSLDPSSYEQYF. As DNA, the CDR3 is TGCGCCAGCAGCTTGGATCCGAGCTCCTACGAGCAGTACTTC. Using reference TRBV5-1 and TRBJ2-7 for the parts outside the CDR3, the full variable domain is KAGVTQTPRYLIKTRGQQVTLSCSPISGHRSVSWYQQTPGQGLQFLFEYFSETQRNKGNFPGRFSGRQFSNSRSEMNVSTLELGDSALYLCASSLDPSSYEQYFGPGTRLTVT.

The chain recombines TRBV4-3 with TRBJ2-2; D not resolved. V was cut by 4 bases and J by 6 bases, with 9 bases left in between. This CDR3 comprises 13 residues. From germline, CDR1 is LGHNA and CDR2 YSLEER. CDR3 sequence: CASSLGWPGELFF. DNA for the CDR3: TGCGCCAGCAGCCTTGGGTGGCCCGGGGAGCTGTTTTTT.

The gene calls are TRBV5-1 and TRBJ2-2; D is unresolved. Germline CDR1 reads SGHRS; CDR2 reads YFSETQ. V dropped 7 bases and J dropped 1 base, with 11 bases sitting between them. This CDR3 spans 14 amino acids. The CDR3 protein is CASGLDQNTGELFF. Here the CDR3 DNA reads TGCGCCAGCGGCCTGGACCAGAACACCGGGGAGCTGTTTTTT.

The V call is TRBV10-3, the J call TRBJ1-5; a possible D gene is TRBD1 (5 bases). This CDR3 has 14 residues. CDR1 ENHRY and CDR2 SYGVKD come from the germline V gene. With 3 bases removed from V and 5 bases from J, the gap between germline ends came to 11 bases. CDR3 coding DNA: TGTGCCATCAGTGATAGCCAGGGTGATCAGCCCCAGCATTTT. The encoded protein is CAISDSQGDQPQHF.

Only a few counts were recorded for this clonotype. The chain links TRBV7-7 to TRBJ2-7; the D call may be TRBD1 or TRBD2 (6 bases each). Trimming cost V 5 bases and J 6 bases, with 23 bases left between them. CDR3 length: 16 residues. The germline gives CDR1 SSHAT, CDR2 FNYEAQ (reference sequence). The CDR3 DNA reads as TGTGCCAGCAGCGTCTTCGGGGGCGGGTTAATCGGCGAGCAGTACTTC. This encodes CASSVFGGGLIGEQYF.

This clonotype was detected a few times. The CDR3, as DNA: TGCGCCAGCAGCCAACGTGGACAGGGGACTTATGGCTACACCTTC. Translation gives CASSQRGQGTYGYTF. This chain joins TRBV4-3 and TRBJ1-2; TRBD1 matches 9 bases. The CDR3 is made up of 15 amino acids. Germline V gives CDR1 LGHNA, CDR2 YSLEER. Unmatched junction bases numbered 6, after V lost 2 bases and J lost 5 bases.

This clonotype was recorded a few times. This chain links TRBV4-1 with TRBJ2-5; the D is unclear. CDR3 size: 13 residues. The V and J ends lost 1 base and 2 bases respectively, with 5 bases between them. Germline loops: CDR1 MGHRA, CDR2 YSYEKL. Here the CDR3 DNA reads TGCGCCAGCAGCCAAGGAGAGCAAGAGACCCAGTACTTC. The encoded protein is CASSQGEQETQYF.

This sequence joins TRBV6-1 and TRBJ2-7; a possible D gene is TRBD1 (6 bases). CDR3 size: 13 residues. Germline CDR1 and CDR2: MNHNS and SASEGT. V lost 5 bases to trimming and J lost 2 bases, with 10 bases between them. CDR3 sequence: CASSPGVTYEQYF. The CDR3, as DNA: TGTGCCAGCAGTCCAGGGGTGACCTACGAGCAGTACTTC.

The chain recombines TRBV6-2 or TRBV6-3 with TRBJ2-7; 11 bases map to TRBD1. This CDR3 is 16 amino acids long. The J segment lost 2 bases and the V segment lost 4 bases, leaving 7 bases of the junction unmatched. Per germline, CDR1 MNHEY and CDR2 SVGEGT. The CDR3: CASSFRTGGSTYEQYF. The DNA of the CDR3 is TGTGCCAGCAGTTTCCGGACAGGGGGCAGCACCTACGAGCAGTACTTC.

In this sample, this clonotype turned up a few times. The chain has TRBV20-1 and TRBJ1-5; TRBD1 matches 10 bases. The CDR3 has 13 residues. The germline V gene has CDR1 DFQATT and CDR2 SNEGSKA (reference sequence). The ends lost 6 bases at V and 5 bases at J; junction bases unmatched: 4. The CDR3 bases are TGCAGTGCCCTGACAGGGGGCGATCAGCCCCAGCATTTT. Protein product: CSALTGGDQPQHF.

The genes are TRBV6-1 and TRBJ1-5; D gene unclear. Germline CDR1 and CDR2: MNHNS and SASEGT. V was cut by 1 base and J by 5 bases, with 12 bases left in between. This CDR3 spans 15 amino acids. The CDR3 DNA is TGTGCCAGCAGTGAAGAGAGGGTAGGGTATCAGCCCCAGCATTTT. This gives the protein CASSEERVGYQPQHF.

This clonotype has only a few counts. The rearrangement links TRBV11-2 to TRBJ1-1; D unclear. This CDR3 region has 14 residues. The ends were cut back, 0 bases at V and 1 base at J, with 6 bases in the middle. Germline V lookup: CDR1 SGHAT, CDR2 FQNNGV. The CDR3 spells CASSLDTPNTEAFF. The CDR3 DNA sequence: TGTGCCAGCAGCTTAGATACACCGAACACTGAAGCTTTCTTT.

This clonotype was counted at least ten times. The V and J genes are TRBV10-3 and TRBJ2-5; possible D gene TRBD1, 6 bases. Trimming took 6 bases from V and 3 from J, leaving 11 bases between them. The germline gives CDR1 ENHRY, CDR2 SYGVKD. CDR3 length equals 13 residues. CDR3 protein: CAIRGRGEETQYF. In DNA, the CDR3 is TGTGCCATCAGAGGCAGGGGCGAAGAGACCCAGTACTTC.

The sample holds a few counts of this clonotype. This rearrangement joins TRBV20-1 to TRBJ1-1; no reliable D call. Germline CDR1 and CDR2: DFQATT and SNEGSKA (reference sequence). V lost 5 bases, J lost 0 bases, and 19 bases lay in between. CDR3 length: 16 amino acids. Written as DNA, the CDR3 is TGCAGTGCTGCTGTAGTCAGAGGGAGCCTGAACACTGAAGCTTTCTTT. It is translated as CSAAVVRGSLNTEAFF.

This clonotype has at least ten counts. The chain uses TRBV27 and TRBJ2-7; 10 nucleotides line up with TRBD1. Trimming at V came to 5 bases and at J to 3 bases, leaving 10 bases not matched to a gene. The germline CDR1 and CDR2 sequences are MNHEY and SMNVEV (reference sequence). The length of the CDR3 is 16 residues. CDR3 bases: TGTGCCAGCAGTCCCTACCCGACAGGGGGCCACTACGAGCAGTACTTC. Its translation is CASSPYPTGGHYEQYF.

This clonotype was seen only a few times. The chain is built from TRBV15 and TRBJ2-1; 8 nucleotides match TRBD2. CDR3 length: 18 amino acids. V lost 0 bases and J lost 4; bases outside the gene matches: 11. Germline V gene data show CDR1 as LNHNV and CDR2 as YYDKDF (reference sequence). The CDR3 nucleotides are TGTGCCACCAGCAGAGATCCCCCGGGGGGGGTCACTTACAATGAGCAGTTCTTC. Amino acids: CATSRDPPGGVTYNEQFF.

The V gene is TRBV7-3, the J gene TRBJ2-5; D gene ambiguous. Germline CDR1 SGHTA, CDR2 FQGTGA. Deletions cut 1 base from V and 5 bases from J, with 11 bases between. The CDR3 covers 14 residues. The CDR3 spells CASSLSSSPETQYF. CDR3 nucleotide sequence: TGTGCCAGCAGCTTAAGCAGCTCTCCGGAGACCCAGTACTTC.

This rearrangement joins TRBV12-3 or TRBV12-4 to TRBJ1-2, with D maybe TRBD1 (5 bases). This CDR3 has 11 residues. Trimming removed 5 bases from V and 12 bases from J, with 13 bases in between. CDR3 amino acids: CASSASGPHTF. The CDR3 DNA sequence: TGTGCCAGCAGTGCCTCAGGGCCTCACACCTTC.

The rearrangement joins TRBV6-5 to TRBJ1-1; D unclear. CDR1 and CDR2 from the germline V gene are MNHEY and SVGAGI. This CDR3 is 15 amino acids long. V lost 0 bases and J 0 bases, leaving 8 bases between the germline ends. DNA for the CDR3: TGTGCCAGCAGTTACTCCTCCCAGGTGAACACTGAAGCTTTCTTT. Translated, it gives CASSYSSQVNTEAFF.

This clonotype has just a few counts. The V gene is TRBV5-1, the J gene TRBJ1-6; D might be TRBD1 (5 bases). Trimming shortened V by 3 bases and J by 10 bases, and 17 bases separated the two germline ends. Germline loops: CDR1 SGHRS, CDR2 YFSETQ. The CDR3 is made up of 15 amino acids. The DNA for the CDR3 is TGCGCCAGCAGCTCCGGACGGGGGGAACGGTCACCCCTCCACTTT. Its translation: CASSSGRGERSPLHF.

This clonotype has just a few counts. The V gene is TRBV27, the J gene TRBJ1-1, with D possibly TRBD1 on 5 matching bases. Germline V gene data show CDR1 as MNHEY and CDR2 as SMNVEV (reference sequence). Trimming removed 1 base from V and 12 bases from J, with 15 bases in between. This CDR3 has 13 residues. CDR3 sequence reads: CASSLYRQGTTFF. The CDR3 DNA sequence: TGTGCCAGCAGTTTATATCGGCAGGGTACAACTTTCTTT.

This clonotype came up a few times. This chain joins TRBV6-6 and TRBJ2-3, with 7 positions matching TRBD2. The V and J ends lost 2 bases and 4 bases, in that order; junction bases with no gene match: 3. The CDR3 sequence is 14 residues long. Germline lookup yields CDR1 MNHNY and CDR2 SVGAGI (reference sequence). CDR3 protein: CASSYGREADTQYF. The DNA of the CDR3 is TGTGCCAGCAGTTACGGGAGGGAAGCAGATACGCAGTATTTT.

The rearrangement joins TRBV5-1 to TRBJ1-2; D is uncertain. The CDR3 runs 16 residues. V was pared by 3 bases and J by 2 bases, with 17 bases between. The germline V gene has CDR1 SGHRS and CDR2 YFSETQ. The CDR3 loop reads CASSYGNGSINYGYTF. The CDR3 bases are TGCGCCAGCAGCTACGGCAATGGGAGTATAAACTATGGCTACACCTTC.

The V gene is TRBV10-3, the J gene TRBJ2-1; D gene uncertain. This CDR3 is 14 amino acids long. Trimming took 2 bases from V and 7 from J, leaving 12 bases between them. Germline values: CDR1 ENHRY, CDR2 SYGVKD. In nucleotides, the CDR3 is TGTGCCATCAGTGAGCCCCAAAGGGATAATGAGCAGTTCTTC. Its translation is CAISEPQRDNEQFF.

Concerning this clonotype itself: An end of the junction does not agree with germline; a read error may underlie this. The CDR3 region has the DNA TGTGCCAGCAGAGAAGGGGGAAGGAACACTGAAGCTTTCTTT. Translation gives CASREGGRNTEAFF. The chain couples TRBV2 to TRBJ1-1; possibly TRBD1 for D (6 bases). Looked up from germline, CDR1 is SNHLY and CDR2 is FYNNEI. The CDR3 is made up of 14 amino acids.

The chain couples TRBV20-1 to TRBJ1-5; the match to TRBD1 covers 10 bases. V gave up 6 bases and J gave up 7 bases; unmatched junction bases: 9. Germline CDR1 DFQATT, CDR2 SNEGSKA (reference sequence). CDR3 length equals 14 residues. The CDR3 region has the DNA TGCAGTGCAAATGGACAGGGGGTTTTCCAGCCCCAGCATTTT. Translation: CSANGQGVFQPQHF.

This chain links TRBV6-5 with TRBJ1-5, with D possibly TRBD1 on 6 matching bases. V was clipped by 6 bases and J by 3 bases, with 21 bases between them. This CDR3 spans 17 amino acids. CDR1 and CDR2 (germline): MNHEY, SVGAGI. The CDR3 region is CASRAVGRGSINQPQHF. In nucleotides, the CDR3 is TGTGCCAGCAGGGCCGTGGGCAGGGGTTCCATCAATCAGCCCCAGCATTTT.

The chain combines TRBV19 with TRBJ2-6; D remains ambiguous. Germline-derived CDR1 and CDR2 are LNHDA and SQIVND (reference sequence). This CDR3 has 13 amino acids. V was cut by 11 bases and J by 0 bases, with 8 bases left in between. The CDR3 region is CAGSSSGANVLTF. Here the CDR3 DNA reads TGTGCCGGGTCAAGCTCTGGGGCCAACGTCCTGACTTTC.